The 23 T cell receptor beta chains below all came from one sample that was sequenced in a study of control samples from healthy donors and cancer patients (dated by TCRdb to the early 2020s). The library relied on the immunoSEQ multiplex PCR assay. The table comes from immuneACCESS by way of TCRdb, which keeps in-frame sequences with V and J called. Part of the clones is missing from these tables; in studies checked, under half for an unresolved V gene and the rest for unknown reasons. The sample table holds around 150,000 clones, of which approximately 94% were seen once. About 8.5% of the sample belongs to the ten largest clones. The sample comprised blood. The receptors derive from a woman aged 40 to 50 in good health.

This sequence joins TRBV6-6 and TRBJ1-1; 9 positions match TRBD1. Germline V gene lookup returns CDR1 MNHNY and CDR2 SVGAGI (reference sequence). V gave up 6 bases and J gave up 3 bases; unmatched junction bases: 11. The CDR3 runs 16 residues. Here the CDR3 reads CASSLRRDREYTEAFF. The CDR3 DNA is TGTGCCAGCAGCTTACGCCGGGACAGGGAGTACACTGAAGCTTTCTTT.

The rearrangement uses TRBV27 and TRBJ2-5; perhaps TRBD2 as D (5 bases). V gave up 0 bases and J gave up 10 bases, with 15 bases separating them. The CDR3 length is 14 residues. Germline V lookup: CDR1 MNHEY, CDR2 SMNVEV (reference sequence). The CDR3 DNA follows: TGTGCCAGCAGTTTATCGGGCCCCGGCGCGGGCCAGTACTTC. It is translated as CASSLSGPGAGQYF.

The gene calls are TRBV11-1 and TRBJ2-7, with unresolved D. The CDR3 has 13 amino acids. The germline V gene has CDR1 SGHAT and CDR2 FQDESV (reference sequence). Trimming removed 3 bases at V and 3 bases at J, with 9 bases between. The CDR3, as DNA: TGTGCCAGCAGCTTTTCGCCAAACTACGAGCAGTACTTC. This sequence encodes CASSFSPNYEQYF.

This clone was seen a single time. The chain carries TRBV10-1 and TRBJ1-1; D is undetermined. Germline assignment: CDR1 WNHNN and CDR2 SYGVQD (reference sequence). The CDR3 spans 12 residues. Trimming left V 3 bases short and J 7 bases short, with 9 bases between. The CDR3 nucleotides read TGCGCCAGCAGTGACCCGGGAGGTGAAGCTTTCTTT. Translating gives CASSDPGGEAFF.

CDR3 loop: CSVDGQGAIYGYTF. The DNA for the CDR3 is TGCAGCGTTGATGGACAGGGGGCAATATATGGCTACACCTTC. V is TRBV29-1 and J is TRBJ1-2; 11 bases agree with TRBD1. Germline values: CDR1 SQVTM, CDR2 ANQGSEA. This CDR3 spans 14 amino acids. Trimming at V came to 3 bases and at J to 5 bases, leaving 5 bases not matched to a gene.

The chain is built from TRBV5-3 and TRBJ1-1; TRBD1 might be the D (5 bases). TRBV5-3 is annotated as an ORF whose role is uncertain. This CDR3 is built from 17 residues. The V and J ends lost 0 bases and 1 base respectively, with 16 bases between them. CDR3 bases: TGTGCCAGAAGCTTGGTATTGCGGGGCCCTACGAACACTGAAGCTTTCTTT. It yields the protein CARSLVLRGPTNTEAFF.

The V gene is TRBV29-1, the J gene TRBJ1-1; D possibly corresponds to TRBD1 (5 bases). The CDR3 is made up of 13 amino acids. Germline V gene sequence: CDR1 SQVTM, CDR2 ANQGSEA. Trimming removed 4 bases from V and 7 bases from J, with 16 bases in between. CDR3 loop: CSVGNQGVSEAFF. The CDR3 region has the DNA TGCAGCGTTGGAAACCAGGGAGTCAGTGAAGCTTTCTTT.

The gene calls are TRBV5-4 and TRBJ2-1, with 15 bases that match TRBD2. The germline gives CDR1 SGHNT, CDR2 YYREEE (reference sequence). The V segment lost 4 bases and the J segment 6 bases; nucleotides outside the gene matches: 5. This CDR3 contains 16 residues. The CDR3 loop is CASSKGTSGRTNEQFF. In DNA, the CDR3 is TGTGCCAGCAGCAAGGGGACTAGCGGGAGGACCAATGAGCAGTTCTTC. Variable domain in full (rest from reference TRBV5-4 and TRBJ2-1): ETGVTQSPTHLIKTRGQQVTLRCSSQSGHNTVSWYQQALGQGPQFIFQYYREEENGRGNFPPRFSGLQFPNYSSELNVNALELDDSALYLCASSKGTSGRTNEQFFGPGTRLTVL.

The chain uses TRBV18 and TRBJ2-1; D unresolved. CDR3 length equals 11 residues. CDR1 and CDR2 (germline): KGHSH, LQKENI. V was trimmed by 1 base and J by 8 bases, leaving 3 bases between them. The CDR3 spells CASSPRDEQFF. CDR3 sequence (DNA): TGTGCCAGCTCACCACGGGATGAGCAGTTCTTC.

This chain links TRBV9 with TRBJ1-1, with TRBD1 matching 9 bases. Germline V gene sequence: CDR1 SGDLS, CDR2 YYNGEE. V lost 0 bases to trimming and J lost 4 bases; unmatched junction nucleotides: 7. The CDR3 loop spans 16 amino acids. CDR3 protein: CASSVGDRARFTEAFF. The CDR3 nucleotides read TGTGCCAGCAGCGTAGGGGACAGGGCCCGTTTCACTGAAGCTTTCTTT.

The V and J genes are TRBV6-5 and TRBJ1-1, with TRBD1 identical over 9 bases. Germline CDR1 MNHEY, CDR2 SVGAGI. The V gene end was trimmed by 5 bases and the J gene end by 5 bases; junction bases not matched to a gene: 6. This CDR3 region has 14 residues. For the CDR3, the DNA is TGTGCCAGCAGTCGGGACAGGGTCGGGACTGAAGCTTTCTTT. As protein: CASSRDRVGTEAFF.

The V gene is TRBV2, the J gene TRBJ1-4; 8 nucleotides line up with TRBD1. The CDR3 has 15 residues. Germline V gene data show CDR1 as SNHLY and CDR2 as FYNNEI. J gave up 5 bases and V 3 bases, and 5 bases lay outside the gene matches. The chain's CDR3 is CASSDRRQGNEKLFF. DNA for the CDR3: TGTGCCAGCAGTGATAGGCGACAGGGGAATGAAAAACTGTTTTTT.

The CDR3 spells CASSQVAGLAVLSAFF. The CDR3 nucleotides are TGCGCCAGCAGCCAGGTTGCGGGACTGGCGGTATTGTCAGCTTTCTTT. This rearrangement joins TRBV4-1 to TRBJ1-1; perhaps TRBD1 as D (5 bases). V lost 3 bases and J lost 10, with 24 bases in between. This CDR3 is built from 16 residues. Germline assignment: CDR1 MGHRA and CDR2 YSYEKL.

This clone came up once. The rearrangement joins TRBV6-5 to TRBJ1-1, with D maybe TRBD1 (5 bases). CDR1 is MNHEY and CDR2 is SVGAGI in the germline V gene. V gave up 7 bases and J gave up 1 base, with 13 bases separating them. The CDR3 is 14 amino acids. For the CDR3, the DNA is TGTGCCAGCATCACTATTGGGGGGAACACTGAAGCTTTCTTT. This translates into CASITIGGNTEAFF.

V usage is TRBV30 and J usage is TRBJ2-5, with 11 bases fitting TRBD1. CDR3 size: 15 residues. In germline, CDR1 is GTSNPN, CDR2 SVGIG (reference sequence). V was pared by 1 base and J by 5 bases, with 6 bases of the junction left unmatched. As DNA, the CDR3 is TGTGCCTGGAGTGCAGGACAGGGGGCGAGGGAGACCCAGTACTTC. Protein: CAWSAGQGARETQYF.

The chain's CDR3 is CASSVEVPGLGNTIYF. The CDR3 nucleotides are TGTGCCAGCAGCGTAGAAGTGCCCGGCCTTGGAAACACCATATATTTT. V usage is TRBV9 and J usage is TRBJ1-3, with unresolved D. V dropped 0 bases and J dropped 3 bases, with 13 bases sitting between them. Germline CDR1 and CDR2: SGDLS and YYNGEE. CDR3 length equals 16 residues.

This chain joins TRBV12-5 and TRBJ1-1; D remains ambiguous. The CDR3 totals 14 residues. Germline CDR1 reads LGHNT; CDR2 reads FRNRAP. V lost 5 bases, J lost 1 base, and 11 bases lay in between. The CDR3 sequence: CASGMQRANTEAFF. The CDR3 DNA reads as TGTGCTAGTGGTATGCAACGGGCGAACACTGAAGCTTTCTTT.

The chain joins TRBV7-2 to TRBJ1-2; no definite D call. Germline V gene lookup returns CDR1 SGHTA and CDR2 FQGNSA. V lost 5 bases, J lost 2 bases, and 12 bases lay in between. This CDR3 is 14 amino acids long. CDR3 DNA: TGTGCCAGCAGCCCCCGGACTGTCAACTATGGCTACACCTTC. Translating it yields CASSPRTVNYGYTF.

This chain uses TRBV6-5 with TRBJ2-5; TRBD2 is a possible D gene (6 bases). V lost 0 bases, J lost 5 bases, and 10 bases lay in between. The length of the CDR3 is 14 residues. Germline values: CDR1 MNHEY, CDR2 SVGAGI. The CDR3 bases are TGTGCCAGCAGTTACTCAGCTAGCGCGGAGACCCAGTACTTC. It codes for CASSYSASAETQYF.

V is TRBV7-9 and J is TRBJ2-7, with D perhaps TRBD1 or TRBD2 (5 bases each). Trimming removed 2 bases from V and 2 bases from J, with 19 bases in between. The CDR3 has 17 amino acids. Germline-derived CDR1 and CDR2 are SEHNR and FQNEAQ (reference sequence). The CDR3 nucleotides are TGTGCCAGCAGCTTAAGTCTGGGGGTCGGGCAGACCTACGAGCAGTACTTC. This translates into CASSLSLGVGQTYEQYF.

V gene TRBV4-2 combines with J gene TRBJ2-2; 7 bases align to TRBD1. The germline V gene has CDR1 LGHNA and CDR2 YNFKEQ. The CDR3 length is 16 residues. V was clipped by 6 bases and J by 5 bases; unmatched bases: 12. The CDR3 nucleotides are TGTGCCAGCAGGCAATTGAGGGGGCAGCGGACCGGGGAGCTGTTTTTT. Its protein product is CASRQLRGQRTGELFF.

This clone was detected once. The junction and the germline gene differ at one end; a read error may be behind it. The V gene is TRBV5-4, the J gene TRBJ2-2; 11 bases line up with TRBD2. The CDR3 sequence is 19 residues long. Germline CDR1 reads SGHNT; CDR2 reads YYREEE (reference sequence). In DNA, the CDR3 is TGTGCCAGCCGCTTTAAAGGGCTAGCGGGGGGAAAGAACACCGGGGAGCTGTTTTTT. This translates into CASRFKGLAGGKNTGELFF.

The V and J genes are TRBV7-2 and TRBJ2-7; 9 bases line up with TRBD2. J gave up 2 bases and V 1 base, and 6 bases lay outside the gene matches. The CDR3 consists of 16 residues. Germline values: CDR1 SGHTA, CDR2 FQGNSA. The CDR3 DNA follows: TGTGCCAGCAGCTTAGAAGGAGCTAGCGGGGCCTACGAGCAGTACTTC. Its translation: CASSLEGASGAYEQYF.